This is a list of T cell receptor beta chains from one sample in a study of cytomegalovirus exposure and HLA in healthy donors. Clones were sequenced by immunoSEQ multiplex PCR, and TCRdb holds only the in-frame ones, with some missing. This table has 110,000 or so clones, around 80% appearing once. The sequenced sample was PBMCs. The receptors were sampled from a young man in good health and CMV-seropositive. Each CDR3 is given with its conserved first and last residue. The D gene is left open where the match is weak. Not every row has a clone size; where given, it reads once, few, many or a size class.

v_gene: TRBV4-1; d_gene: .; j_gene: TRBJ2-1; len: 16; abundance: medium-sized; CDR3nt: TGCGCCAGCAGCCTCCTACTAGATCCCTCCTACAATGAGCAGTTCTTC; CDR3aa: CASSLLLDPSYNEQFF
v_gene: TRBV7-9; d_gene: TRBD1; j_gene: TRBJ1-2; len: 15; abundance: many; CDR3nt: TGTGCCAGCAGCTTACCAGGGGGAGAGGTATATGGCTACACCTTC; CDR3aa: CASSLPGGEVYGYTF
v_gene: TRBV7-2; d_gene: .; j_gene: TRBJ2-2; len: 15; abundance: .; CDR3nt: TGTGCCAGCAGCTTAGCGGGGGGGCCGGCCCGGGAGCTGTTTTTT; CDR3aa: CASSLAGGPARELFF
v_gene: TRBV5-1; d_gene: TRBD1; j_gene: TRBJ2-6; len: 15; abundance: .; CDR3nt: TGCGCCAGCAGCCCGACAGGGGCCGGGGCCAACGTCCTGACTTTC; CDR3aa: CASSPTGAGANVLTF
v_gene: TRBV4-2; d_gene: .; j_gene: TRBJ2-3; len: 14; abundance: .; CDR3nt: TGTGCCAGCAGCCAAGAAGGGGGTACAGATACGCAGTATTTT; CDR3aa: CASSQEGGTDTQYF
v_gene: TRBV5-1; d_gene: .; j_gene: TRBJ1-4; len: 14; abundance: .; CDR3nt: TGCGCCAGCAGCTTGGGGCAGGGAAATGAAAAACTGTTTTTT; CDR3aa: CASSLGQGNEKLFF
v_gene: TRBV6-4; d_gene: TRBD2; j_gene: TRBJ2-7; len: 15; abundance: .; CDR3nt: TGTGCCAGCAGTGGTGGGACTAGCGGGGGCTACGAGCAGTACTTC; CDR3aa: CASSGGTSGGYEQYF
v_gene: TRBV10-3; d_gene: .; j_gene: TRBJ1-6; len: 14; abundance: .; CDR3nt: TGTGCCACCTCCCTGGCACAGGCGAATTCACCCCTCCACTTT; CDR3aa: CATSLAQANSPLHF
v_gene: TRBV21-1; d_gene: .; j_gene: TRBJ2-5; len: 15; abundance: .; CDR3nt: TGTGCCAGCAGCCGTATCCTTAGAGACCAAGAGACCCAGTACTTC; CDR3aa: CASSRILRDQETQYF
v_gene: TRBV10-2; d_gene: TRBD1; j_gene: TRBJ2-5; len: 15; abundance: .; CDR3nt: TGCGCCAGCAGAGCGGGACAGGGGCGCTCCAGGGCCCAGTACTTC; CDR3aa: CASRAGQGRSRAQYF
v_gene: TRBV2; d_gene: TRBD1; j_gene: TRBJ1-6; len: 15; abundance: .; CDR3nt: TGTGCCAGCAGAAAGGGTACAGGGGGCGGGTCACCCCTCCACTTT; CDR3aa: CASRKGTGGGSPLHF
v_gene: TRBV6-5; d_gene: .; j_gene: TRBJ1-6; len: 16; abundance: .; CDR3nt: TGTGCCAGCAGTTTAGGAGGGAGATCCTATAATTCACCCCTCCACTTT; CDR3aa: CASSLGGRSYNSPLHF
v_gene: TRBV7-9; d_gene: .; j_gene: TRBJ2-2; len: 14; abundance: .; CDR3nt: TGTGCCAGCAGCTTAGAAGGACTCACCGGGGAGCTGTTTTTT; CDR3aa: CASSLEGLTGELFF
v_gene: TRBV7-2; d_gene: .; j_gene: TRBJ2-7; len: 15; abundance: few; CDR3nt: TGTGCCAGCAGCACTACGTCTACGGTTTCCTACGAGCAGTACTTC; CDR3aa: CASSTTSTVSYEQYF
v_gene: TRBV4-1; d_gene: TRBD1; j_gene: TRBJ1-1; len: 16; abundance: .; CDR3nt: TGCGCCAGCAGCGTCCACAGGACAGGGGGCGGCACTGAAGCTTTCTTT; CDR3aa: CASSVHRTGGGTEAFF
v_gene: TRBV7-9; d_gene: TRBD1; j_gene: TRBJ1-5; len: 15; abundance: .; CDR3nt: TGTGCCAGCAGCTTAGCGGGACAGGGGACTCAGCCCCAGCATTTT; CDR3aa: CASSLAGQGTQPQHF
v_gene: TRBV7-9; d_gene: TRBD2; j_gene: TRBJ2-2; len: 16; abundance: .; CDR3nt: TGTGCCAGCAGCCTACTAGCGGGGGGGCCTGCCGGGGAGCTGTTTTTT; CDR3aa: CASSLLAGGPAGELFF
v_gene: TRBV2; d_gene: TRBD1; j_gene: TRBJ1-5; len: 16; abundance: .; CDR3nt: TGTGCCAGCAGTGAAGTAGACGGGACAGGCTATCAGCCCCAGCATTTT; CDR3aa: CASSEVDGTGYQPQHF
v_gene: TRBV4-2; d_gene: .; j_gene: TRBJ1-5; len: 16; abundance: .; CDR3nt: TGTGCCAGCAGCCAAGAGGCGATGGGGGCTTATCAGCCCCAGCATTTT; CDR3aa: CASSQEAMGAYQPQHF
v_gene: TRBV28; d_gene: .; j_gene: TRBJ1-4; len: 14; abundance: once; CDR3nt: TGTGCCAGCAGCGAGGCCGGGGAGGGTGAAAAACTGTTTTTT; CDR3aa: CASSEAGEGEKLFF
v_gene: TRBV12-5; d_gene: .; j_gene: TRBJ1-1; len: 13; abundance: once; CDR3nt: TGTGCTAGTGGTTTTCAGGGGAACACTGAAGCTTTCTTT; CDR3aa: CASGFQGNTEAFF
v_gene: TRBV5-1; d_gene: TRBD2; j_gene: TRBJ2-2; len: 17; abundance: few; CDR3nt: TGCGCCAGCAGCCCACCCTCTCGCTTGGGAGGGGCCGGGGAGCTGTTTTTT; CDR3aa: CASSPPSRLGGAGELFF
v_gene: TRBV5-1; d_gene: TRBD1; j_gene: TRBJ2-7; len: 14; abundance: once; CDR3nt: TGCGCCAGCAGCGCACAGGGGGCCCTAGGAGAGCAGTACTTC; CDR3aa: CASSAQGALGEQYF
v_gene: TRBV6-5; d_gene: TRBD1; j_gene: TRBJ2-7; len: 14; abundance: .; CDR3nt: TGTGCCAGCAGTTACGGGCAGGGGGAATACGAGCAGTACTTC; CDR3aa: CASSYGQGEYEQYF
v_gene: TRBV5-4; d_gene: .; j_gene: TRBJ1-6; len: 16; abundance: .; CDR3nt: TGTGCCAGCAGCCCTGATGCCCGGGTCAATAATTCACCCCTCCACTTT; CDR3aa: CASSPDARVNNSPLHF
v_gene: TRBV5-1; d_gene: TRBD1; j_gene: TRBJ1-2; len: 17; abundance: .; CDR3nt: TGCGCCAGCAGCACCGGGACAGGGGGCAAGACATACTATGGCTACACCTTC; CDR3aa: CASSTGTGGKTYYGYTF
v_gene: TRBV19; d_gene: .; j_gene: TRBJ2-3; len: 14; abundance: .; CDR3nt: TGTGCCAGTAGTATGGGGCCCTCAGTAGATACGCAGTATTTT; CDR3aa: CASSMGPSVDTQYF
v_gene: TRBV2; d_gene: .; j_gene: TRBJ2-7; len: 14; abundance: .; CDR3nt: TGTGCCAGCAGGCCGGGACTGAACTCCTACGAGCAGTACTTC; CDR3aa: CASRPGLNSYEQYF
v_gene: TRBV23-1; d_gene: TRBD1; j_gene: TRBJ1-1; len: 16; abundance: once; CDR3nt: TGCGCCAGCAGTCAAAGGTCAGGGGGCGTCGGCACTGAAGCTTTCTTT; CDR3aa: CASSQRSGGVGTEAFF
v_gene: TRBV11-3; d_gene: TRBD2; j_gene: TRBJ2-3; len: 15; abundance: few; CDR3nt: TGTGCCAGCAGCTTCCTAGCGGGGGGGGGAGATACGCAGTATTTT; CDR3aa: CASSFLAGGGDTQYF
v_gene: TRBV9; d_gene: TRBD1; j_gene: TRBJ1-1; len: 17; abundance: .; CDR3nt: TGTGCCAGCAGCGCCCACGGGGCAGGGGGTATGAACACTGAAGCTTTCTTT; CDR3aa: CASSAHGAGGMNTEAFF